The rows below give T cell receptor beta chains drawn from one sample of a study of blood T cells in healthy people across ages. Via MiXCR, TCRdb re-called the 5' RACE reads, giving one row per CDR3 protein. Here the sample spans around 670,000 distinct CDR3 sequences, under 30% being singletons. The sequenced sample was blood. The receptors derive from a woman older than 75 in good health. Each CDR3 is given with its conserved first and last residue. D genes are given only for firm matches. Only some rows state a clone size, as once, few, many or a class for expanded clones.

cdr3_nt	cdr3_aa	d_call	clone_size	v_call	j_call
TGTGCCAGCAGTGAAGTAGGGGACAACACTGAAGCTTTCTTT	CASSEVGDNTEAFF	.	.	TRBV6-1	TRBJ1-1
TGTGCCAGCAGCGTAGCCCCTCAAGGTGGCTACACCTTC	CASSVAPQGGYTF	.	.	TRBV9	TRBJ1-2
TGTGCCAGCAGCCCCTCCGGGCAGCCAACGAGAAACAATGAGCAGTACTTC	CASSPSGQPTRNNEQYF	.	many	TRBV7-9	TRBJ2-7
TGTGCCAGCAGTTACTCGCGGGAGCGAGAGACCCAGTTCTTC	CASSYSRERETQFF	TRBD2	few	TRBV6-5	TRBJ2-1
TGCGCCAGCAGCACGAGTAGGGGTCGGCAGGGGGCAAGTGGCTACACCTTC	CASSTSRGRQGASGYTF	TRBD1	.	TRBV5-1	TRBJ1-2
TGTGCCAGCAGCCAATCGGGACAGGGACGCCCAGCCTTC	CASSQSGQGRPAF	TRBD1	.	TRBV4-2	TRBJ2-7
TGTGCCAGCAGCCAAGATTCGGGACAGGGGGCAGATACACAGTATTTT	CASSQDSGQGADTQYF	TRBD1	.	TRBV4-2	TRBJ2-3
TGCAGCGTTGATTCCCTCGGGACAGAAACTTCTACTAACTATGGCTACACCTTC	CSVDSLGTETSTNYGYTF	TRBD1	many	TRBV29-1	TRBJ1-2
TGTGCCAGCATGGCACAGGGAAGTCGGAGCAATCAGCCCCAGCATTTT	CASMAQGSRSNQPQHF	.	few	TRBV6-2/TRBV6-3	TRBJ1-5
TGTGCCAGCAGTGCGCCCGTCGACAGGGGTCTTAATGAAAAACTGTTTTTT	CASSAPVDRGLNEKLFF	TRBD1	few	TRBV2	TRBJ1-4
TGTGCCAGCAGTTACCCCCCTGGCGGGAGGAGAATGGCTGAAGCTTTCTTT	CASSYPPGGRRMAEAFF	.	.	TRBV6-6	TRBJ1-1
TGTGCCAGCAGTCCAGGGACAGGGAATATCTACGAGCAGTACTTC	CASSPGTGNIYEQYF	TRBD1	.	TRBV27	TRBJ2-7
TGCGCCAGCAGCCAGGAGACAAACTATAATTCACCCCTCCACTTT	CASSQETNYNSPLHF	.	.	TRBV4-3	TRBJ1-6
TGTGCCAGCAGCTCCGGACAGGGGACGAGCTCTGGAAACACCATATATTTT	CASSSGQGTSSGNTIYF	TRBD1	few	TRBV7-6	TRBJ1-3
TGTGCCTGGACTAGAGCCCATGAGCAGTTCTTC	CAWTRAHEQFF	.	.	TRBV30	TRBJ2-1
TGCAGTGCGGTTCCAGGGAGCCATGGCTACACCTTC	CSAVPGSHGYTF	.	.	TRBV20-1	TRBJ1-2
TGTGCCAGCAGAGCGCAGACAGCTAATCTAGCCAAAAACATTCAGTACTTC	CASRAQTANLAKNIQYF	.	many	TRBV2	TRBJ2-4
TGTGCCAGCAGCTGGCCAGGGCCTAGCGGGAACACCGGGGAGCTGTTTTTT	CASSWPGPSGNTGELFF	TRBD2	.	TRBV7-2	TRBJ2-2
TGTGCCAGCATTGGACGGGGATACCAAGAGACCCAGTACTTC	CASIGRGYQETQYF	.	many	TRBV28	TRBJ2-5
TGTGCCAGCATTCCCAGCGGTGTCTCCTACAATGAGCAGTTCTTC	CASIPSGVSYNEQFF	.	many	TRBV28	TRBJ2-1
TGTGCCTGGAGCCAGGGACGGGAGACCCAGTACTTC	CAWSQGRETQYF	.	.	TRBV30	TRBJ2-5
TGTGCCAGCAGCGTAGGAGTAAGTGCCCTCAATGAGCAGTTCTTC	CASSVGVSALNEQFF	.	once	TRBV9	TRBJ2-1
TGCAGTGCTACGACAGGGGTTAGCAATCAGCCCCAGCATTTT	CSATTGVSNQPQHF	TRBD1	many	TRBV20-1	TRBJ1-5
TGTGCCAGCAGTCACATGGGACAGGGTGTCCACGGAGCTTTCTTT	CASSHMGQGVHGAFF	TRBD1	.	TRBV6-5	TRBJ1-1
TGCAGTGCTGGCCTCGGACAGTACAATGAGCAGTTCTTC	CSAGLGQYNEQFF	.	.	TRBV20-1	TRBJ2-1
TGTGCCAGCAGTTCCCGGCGGGAGGGAGGGGGCACTGAAGCTTTCTTT	CASSSRREGGGTEAFF	.	.	TRBV6-5	TRBJ1-1
TGTGCCTGGAGTGTGGTGCGGGGGAACACCGGGGAGCTGTTTTTT	CAWSVVRGNTGELFF	.	.	TRBV30	TRBJ2-2
TGCGCCAGCAGCTTGGGGTACAGCACAGATGCGCGGTATTTT	CASSLGYSTDARYF	.	.	TRBV5-1	TRBJ2-3
TGTGCCACCAGTGATAATGAGTCGAGGGGCTACACCTTC	CATSDNESRGYTF	.	.	TRBV24-1	TRBJ1-2
TGTGCCAGCAGTTTTTTACTGACGGAGAACACTGAAGCTTTCTTT	CASSFLLTENTEAFF	.	many	TRBV12-3/TRBV12-4	TRBJ1-1
TGTGCCAGCAGTGAAAGCCGGGGGGGCAATCAGCCCCAGCATTTT	CASSESRGGNQPQHF	.	.	TRBV6-1	TRBJ1-5
TGTGCCAGCAGTAGACAGGGGGCGGGGATCTACGAGCAGTACTTC	CASSRQGAGIYEQYF	TRBD1	many	TRBV6-6	TRBJ2-7
TGCAGTGCTAGCCCACTGGCGGCCTCCTACAATGAGCAGTTCTTC	CSASPLAASYNEQFF	.	.	TRBV20-1	TRBJ2-1